This T cell receptor (beta chain) was obtained from a study of blood T cell repertoires in COVID-19. Per the study methods: By means of reference gene primer amplification, nucleated cell counts were estimated. Assay: immunoSEQ multiplex PCR; the TCRdb copy retains only in-frame clones and omits some. The DNA gave D and trimming, while V, J and clone size come from that table. The table has around 69,000 clones, roughly 87% seen once; the top ten hold around 4.9%. CDR1 and CDR2 (germline): SGHDT, YYEEEE. V gave up 4 bases and J gave up 5 bases, with 6 bases separating them. This CDR3 has 12 amino acids.

The sequence came from a woman in her fifties or sixties with active COVID-19. This rearrangement joins TRBV5-6 to TRBJ2-2; D possibly corresponds to TRBD2 (6 bases). The sample taken for sequencing was peripheral blood. DNA for the CDR3: TGTGCCAGCAGCGCGGGGACCGGGGAGCTGTTTTTT. Protein product: CASSAGTGELFF.